The entry that follows covers one T cell receptor (beta chain) sequence. TCR beta CDR3 region amplification was performed from RNA transcripts. RT-PCR in the first round (using the HTBI primer set) targeted the TCR CDR3. Using its own MiXCR run on the multiplex PCR reads, TCRdb lists one record per CDR3 protein. The profile shows about 400,000 distinct CDR3 sequences, 20% to 25% of them singletons. In germline, CDR1 is MGHDK, CDR2 SYGVNS. The CDR3 runs to 14 residues. V gave up 2 bases and J gave up 7 bases, with 12 bases separating them. The data originate from a study of T cells in Graves' hyperthyroidism and ophthalmopathy.

The TCR sequence derives from a man aged 50 or older with Graves' hyperthyroidism. The V call is TRBV25-1, the J call TRBJ2-1; D gene ambiguous. The sample consisted of blood. Here the CDR3 DNA reads TGTGCCAGCAGTGAACAGATATATTCGAATGAGCAGTTCTTC. As protein: CASSEQIYSNEQFF.